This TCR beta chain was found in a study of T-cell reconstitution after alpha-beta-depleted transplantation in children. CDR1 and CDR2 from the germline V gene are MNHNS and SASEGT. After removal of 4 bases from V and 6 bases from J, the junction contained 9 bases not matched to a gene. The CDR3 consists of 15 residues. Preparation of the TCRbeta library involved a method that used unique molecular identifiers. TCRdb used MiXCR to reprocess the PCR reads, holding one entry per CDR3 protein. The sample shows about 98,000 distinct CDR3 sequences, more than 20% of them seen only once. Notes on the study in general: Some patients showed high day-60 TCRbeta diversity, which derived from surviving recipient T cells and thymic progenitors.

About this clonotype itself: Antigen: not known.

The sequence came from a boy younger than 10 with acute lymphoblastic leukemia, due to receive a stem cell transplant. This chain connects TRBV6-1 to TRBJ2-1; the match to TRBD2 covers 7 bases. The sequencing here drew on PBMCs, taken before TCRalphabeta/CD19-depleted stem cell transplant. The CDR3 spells CASSGSLAVVNEQFF. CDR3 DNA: TGTGCCAGCAGTGGGAGTCTAGCGGTTGTCAATGAGCAGTTCTTC.